This paragraph covers one TCR beta chain sequence. The antigen remains undetermined. This specimen comes from a study of chemoradiotherapy in HPV16-positive cancers. Findings and caveats of the study: Only a couple of HPV16-positive patients supplied the functional HPV-specificity definition.

The protocol was immunoSEQ multiplex PCR, while the TCRdb copy is restricted to in-frame clones and leaves out a portion. The sample records about 32,000 clones, around three quarters being singletons. Germline V gene lookup returns CDR1 SGHTA and CDR2 FQGNSA. This CDR3 spans 14 amino acids. The junction had 5 bases not matched to a gene; V was cut back by 2 bases and J by 4 bases. The sequence derives from a human donor with HPV-associated anogenital cancer. The V and J genes are TRBV7-2 and TRBJ2-7, with 7 bases lining up with TRBD1. The sequences come from blood, collected from a patient who underwent chemoradiotherapy. The CDR3 region has the DNA TGTGCCAGCAGCTTACACAGGGGCGTATACGAGCAGTACTTC. It encodes CASSLHRGVYEQYF.